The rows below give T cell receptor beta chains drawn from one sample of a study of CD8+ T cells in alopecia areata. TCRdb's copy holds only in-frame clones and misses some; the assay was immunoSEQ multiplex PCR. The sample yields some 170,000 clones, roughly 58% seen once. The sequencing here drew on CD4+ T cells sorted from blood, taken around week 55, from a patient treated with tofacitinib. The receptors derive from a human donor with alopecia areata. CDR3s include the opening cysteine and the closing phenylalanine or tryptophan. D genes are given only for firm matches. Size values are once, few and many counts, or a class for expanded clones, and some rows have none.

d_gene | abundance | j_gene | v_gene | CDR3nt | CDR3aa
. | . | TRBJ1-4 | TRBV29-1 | TGCAGCGTTGAAGCCCCCGGGATGCCTGTAAAACTGTTTTTT | CSVEAPGMPVKLFF
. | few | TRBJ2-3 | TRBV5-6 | TGTGCCAGCAGCCCCGAGGGGGGAGGGCCAGGCGTAGGTACGCAGTATTTT | CASSPEGGGPGVGTQYF
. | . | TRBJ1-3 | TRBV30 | TGTGCCTGGAGTGTACAGGGAAACACCATATATTTT | CAWSVQGNTIYF
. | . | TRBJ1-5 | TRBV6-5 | TGTGCCAGCCGAAGTGGGGCTGGTAGCAATCAGCCCCAGCATTTT | CASRSGAGSNQPQHF
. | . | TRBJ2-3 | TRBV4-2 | TGTGCCAGCAGCGGACGTCAGGTTTCAGATACGCAGTATTTT | CASSGRQVSDTQYF
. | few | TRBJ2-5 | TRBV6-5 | TGTGCCAGCAGTCCCCAGACTGGGGGGACCCAGTACTTC | CASSPQTGGTQYF
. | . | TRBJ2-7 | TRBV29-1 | TGCAGCGTCGTTCGGGCCCGCACGGCCGAGCAGTACTTC | CSVVRARTAEQYF
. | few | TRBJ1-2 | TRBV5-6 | TGTGCCAGCAGCTTGGAGGACTATGGCTACACCTTC | CASSLEDYGYTF
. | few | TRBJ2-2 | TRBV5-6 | TGTGCCAGCAGCCTTCGGACAGTAACCGGGGAGCTGTTTTTT | CASSLRTVTGELFF
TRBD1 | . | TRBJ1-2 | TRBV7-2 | TGTGCCAGCAGCAGACAGGGGGGAGATGGCTACACCTTC | CASSRQGGDGYTF